The next 13 T cell receptor beta chains were all read from a single sample in a study of radiotherapy plus CTLA-4 blockade in lung cancer. Method: immunoSEQ multiplex PCR; TCRdb's copy keeps in-frame clones and lacks some. The sample has over 75,000 clones, roughly four fifths seen once; the top ten hold 0.82%. Sequencing used peripheral blood, obtained from a patient treated with radiotherapy plus ipilimumab. Source of these receptors: a human donor with non-small cell lung cancer who had stable disease on radiotherapy plus ipilimumab.

The rearrangement uses TRBV6-4 and TRBJ2-1; TRBD2 aligns across 10 bases. The CDR3 has 14 residues. Germline loops: CDR1 MRHNA, CDR2 SNTAGT. Trimming took 2 bases from V and 11 from J; bases not matched to a gene: 6. As DNA, the CDR3 is TGTGCCAGCAGTGACAGTCTAGCGGGAGAGAAGCAGTTCTTC. Protein product: CASSDSLAGEKQFF.

This clone was found a few times. The rearrangement joins TRBV7-9 to TRBJ2-5, with D possibly being TRBD1 (5 bases). The germline V gene has CDR1 SEHNR and CDR2 FQNEAQ (reference sequence). V gave up 1 base and J gave up 2 bases, with 11 bases separating them. This CDR3 contains 15 residues. The CDR3 loop reads CASSLGQRQQETQYF. CDR3 nucleotide sequence: TGTGCCAGCAGCTTAGGACAGCGCCAACAAGAGACCCAGTACTTC.

V and J are TRBV19 and TRBJ2-2, with D perhaps matching TRBD1 (7 bases). This CDR3 has 14 residues. CDR1 is LNHDA, CDR2 SQIVND, per germline (reference sequence). V lost 9 bases to trimming and J lost 5 bases, with 16 bases between them. CDR3 in DNA: TGTGCCAGCCTCGACAGGGCGGGGACCGGGGAGCTGTTTTTT. Translated: CASLDRAGTGELFF. Based on the CDR3 plus reference TRBV19 and TRBJ2-2, the full variable domain is DGGITQSPKYLFRKEGQNVTLSCEQNLNHDAMYWYRQDPGQGLRLIYYSQIVNDFQKGDIAEGYSVSREKKESFPLTVTSAQKNPTAFYLCASLDRAGTGELFFGEGSRLTVL.

This clone was seen only once. The gene calls are TRBV7-3 and TRBJ1-2, with 7 bases aligning to TRBD1. Germline CDR1 reads SGHTA; CDR2 reads FQGTGA. This CDR3 spans 20 amino acids. The J segment lost 4 bases and the V segment lost 3 bases, leaving 23 bases of the junction unmatched. This CDR3 reads CASSFKPLKTNRGQGYGYTF. CDR3 DNA: TGTGCCAGCAGCTTCAAACCCCTTAAAACCAACAGGGGCCAAGGCTATGGCTACACCTTC.

Only a few counts were recorded for this clone. V usage is TRBV5-1 and J usage is TRBJ2-3; the D is unclear. V dropped 2 bases and J dropped 5 bases, with 15 bases sitting between them. The CDR3 contains 15 residues. Per the germline V gene, CDR1 is SGHRS and CDR2 is YFSETQ. The CDR3 sequence: CASSFGVGMEDTQYF. The CDR3 DNA reads as TGCGCCAGCAGCTTTGGGGTAGGGATGGAAGATACGCAGTATTTT.

CDR3 sequence: CASSDGGANEQFF. CDR3 sequence (DNA): TGTGCCAGCAGTGATGGGGGGGCAAATGAGCAGTTCTTC. This rearrangement joins TRBV6-1 to TRBJ2-1; D is perhaps TRBD2 (7 bases). The V end was cut by 3 bases, the J end by 7 bases, with 10 bases between. CDR3 length equals 13 residues. Germline loops: CDR1 MNHNS, CDR2 SASEGT.

The V and J genes are TRBV6-5 and TRBJ1-6, with 7 bases identical to TRBD1. The germline V gene has CDR1 MNHEY and CDR2 SVGAGI. With V trimmed by 6 bases and J by 8 bases, 10 bases remained unmatched. This CDR3 comprises 15 residues. The CDR3, as DNA: TGTGCCAGCAGACCCCGGGACAGTAATTATTCACCCCTCCACTTT. Protein sequence: CASRPRDSNYSPLHF.

The chain carries TRBV5-1 and TRBJ2-5; 7 bases fit TRBD1. With V trimmed by 4 bases and J by 1 base, 7 bases remained unmatched. The CDR3 covers 15 residues. Germline-derived CDR1 and CDR2 are SGHRS and YFSETQ. CDR3 region: CASSQGTATQETQYF. The CDR3 nucleotides read TGCGCCAGCAGCCAGGGGACAGCGACCCAAGAGACCCAGTACTTC.

This clone is medium-sized by share. The V and J genes are TRBV20-1 and TRBJ2-1; maybe TRBD2 (5 bases). There are 11 residues in the CDR3. Trimming removed 1 base from V and 8 bases from J, with 6 bases in between. Germline V gene data show CDR1 as DFQATT and CDR2 as SNEGSKA (reference sequence). CDR3 in amino acids: CSARGTHEQFF. The CDR3 bases are TGCAGTGCTAGAGGGACTCATGAGCAGTTCTTC.

For the CDR3, the DNA is TGCAGCGTCGAGGGGGTGAACACTGAAGCTTTCTTT. This encodes CSVEGVNTEAFF. The rearrangement joins TRBV29-1 to TRBJ1-1, with D perhaps matching TRBD1 (6 bases). The CDR3 totals 12 residues. CDR1 is SQVTM, CDR2 ANQGSEA, per germline. V dropped 6 bases and J dropped 0 bases, with 8 bases sitting between them.

The V call is TRBV6-1, the J call TRBJ1-2; 8 bases line up with TRBD1. The CDR3 is made up of 13 amino acids. V was pared by 8 bases and J by 8 bases, with 10 bases of the junction left unmatched. CDR1 MNHNS and CDR2 SASEGT come from the germline V gene. CDR3 sequence: CASVPTGVSGYTF. The DNA for the CDR3 is TGTGCCAGCGTCCCGACAGGGGTCAGCGGCTACACCTTC.

In this sample, this clone turned up a few times. V and J are TRBV5-6 and TRBJ1-3; D gene unclear. Per germline, CDR1 SGHDT and CDR2 YYEEEE. The CDR3 runs to 15 residues. Trimming left V 0 bases short and J 3 bases short, with 10 bases between. The CDR3 is CASSLVGNGGNTIYF. The CDR3 DNA reads as TGTGCCAGCAGCTTGGTGGGGAATGGTGGAAACACCATATATTTT. The whole variable domain, filled in from reference TRBV5-6 and TRBJ1-3, reads DAGVTQSPTHLIKTRGQQVTLRCSPKSGHDTVSWYQQALGQGPQFIFQYYEEEERQRGNFPDRFSGHQFPNYSSELNVNALLLGDSALYLCASSLVGNGGNTIYFGEGSWLTVV.

The rearrangement uses TRBV19 and TRBJ1-2; possible D gene TRBD1, 5 bases. The germline V and J ends were trimmed by 1 base and 5 bases, with 14 bases remaining between them. The CDR3 covers 15 residues. Germline CDR1 LNHDA, CDR2 SQIVND (reference sequence). CDR3 sequence (DNA): TGTGCCAGTAGTATAGGAAGGCAGGGTCATTATGGCTACACCTTC. Translated: CASSIGRQGHYGYTF.